This T cell receptor beta chain was found in a study of cytomegalovirus exposure and HLA in healthy donors. Sequencing used immunoSEQ multiplex PCR; TCRdb keeps in-frame clones, though not all of them. The sample has about 130,000 clones, 80% to 90% seen once. Germline trimming cut 6 bases from V and 6 bases from J; bases unmatched to any gene: 14. The CDR3 is made up of 18 amino acids. In germline, CDR1 is MNHEY, CDR2 SMNVEV (reference sequence). The V call is TRBV27, the J call TRBJ2-1, with 13 bases lining up with TRBD2. Input material: PBMCs. The receptor was derived from a young woman in good health and CMV-seronegative. The CDR3, as DNA: TGTGCCAGCAGCGTACTAGCGGGGGGGCCGGGTGGTATCAATGAGCAGTTCTTC. It yields the protein CASSVLAGGPGGINEQFF.